The following is a T cell receptor beta chain sequence with its context. This sample is drawn from a study of blood T cell repertoires in COVID-19. The wider study: Italy, Spain and the United States were the sources of the convalescent and acute COVID-19 samples.

Method: immunoSEQ multiplex PCR; TCRdb's copy keeps in-frame clones and lacks some. The table has under 250,000 clones, around 82% seen once. Per germline, CDR1 LGHDT and CDR2 YNNKEL (reference sequence). This CDR3 is built from 21 residues. Unmatched junction bases numbered 18, after V lost 0 bases and J lost 2 bases. The genes are TRBV3-1 (or the pseudogene TRBV3-2) and TRBJ2-3; 9 bases match TRBD2. The sample was peripheral blood. The clonotype originates from a woman in her forties with active or convalescent COVID-19. CDR3 region: CASSQEEYSGSIIGHTDTQYF. CDR3 bases: TGTGCCAGCAGCCAAGAAGAGTATAGCGGGAGTATTATTGGACACACAGATACGCAGTATTTT.